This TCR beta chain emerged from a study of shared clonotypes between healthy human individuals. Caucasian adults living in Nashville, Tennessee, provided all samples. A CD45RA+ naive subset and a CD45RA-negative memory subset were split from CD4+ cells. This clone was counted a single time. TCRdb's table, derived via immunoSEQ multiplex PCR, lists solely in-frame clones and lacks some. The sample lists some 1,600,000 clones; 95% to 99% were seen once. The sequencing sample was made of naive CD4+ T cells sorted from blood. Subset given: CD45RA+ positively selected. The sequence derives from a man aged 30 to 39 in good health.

The CDR3 nucleotides are TGTGCCAGCAGCAGCAGGGATGCCGAGGAATGGACCTACGAGCAGTACTTC. Protein: CASSSRDAEEWTYEQYF. This sequence joins TRBV7-8 and TRBJ2-7; D is possibly TRBD1 (5 bases). Germline V lookup: CDR1 SGHVS, CDR2 FQNEAQ. CDR3 length: 17 residues. Deletions cut 5 bases from V and 2 bases from J, with 22 bases between.